These 15 T cell receptor beta chains came from one sample sequenced in a study of technical replicates of blood from a handful of donors. Here immunoSEQ multiplex PCR was the method, and the copy in TCRdb shows in-frame clones only, minus some. The sample yields about 72,000 clones, over 80% seen once. Sequencing was performed on T cells isolated from PBMCs. The source is a human donor in good health.

The V call is TRBV29-1, the J call TRBJ2-6; no firm D call. V was pared by 4 bases and J by 0 bases, with 4 bases between. The CDR3 contains 13 residues. From germline, CDR1 is SQVTM and CDR2 ANQGSEA. The CDR3 spells CSVASSGANVLTF. The CDR3 coding sequence is TGCAGCGTTGCTAGCTCTGGGGCCAACGTCCTGACTTTC.

The J gene is TRBJ1-1, the V gene TRBV4-3; D is unresolved. The germline CDR1 and CDR2 sequences are LGHNA and YSLEER. The CDR3 extends over 15 amino acids. V shed 2 bases and J shed 5 bases, with 15 bases lying between them. The CDR3 reads CASSQYINSGTEAFF. CDR3 nucleotide sequence: TGCGCCAGCAGCCAATACATTAACTCGGGGACTGAAGCTTTCTTT.

The CDR3 loop is CASSPRSPLAGTYEQYF. The CDR3 nucleotides are TGTGCCAGCAGTCCCCGGTCCCCACTAGCGGGAACGTACGAGCAGTACTTC. The gene calls are TRBV27 and TRBJ2-7, with 10 bases fitting TRBD2. Germline V gene data show CDR1 as MNHEY and CDR2 as SMNVEV (reference sequence). This CDR3 spans 17 amino acids. Trimming removed 5 bases from V and 4 bases from J; junction bases left unmatched: 14.

The rearrangement uses TRBV9 and TRBJ1-1; 8 nucleotides align to TRBD1. The germline gives CDR1 SGDLS, CDR2 YYNGEE. V shed 4 bases and J 6 bases; nucleotides not matched to a gene: 5. CDR3 length: 13 residues. The CDR3 is CASSSQGVAEAFF. The CDR3, as DNA: TGTGCCAGCAGCTCACAGGGGGTAGCTGAAGCTTTCTTT.

The chain combines TRBV4-3 with TRBJ2-2, with a possible D match to TRBD1 (5 bases). Germline V gene sequence: CDR1 LGHNA, CDR2 YSLEER. The CDR3 covers 16 residues. Deletions cut 3 bases from V and 7 bases from J, with 18 bases between. For the CDR3, the DNA is TGCGCCAGCAGCCACATATCCCTAGGGGCCGGCGGGGAGCTGTTTTTT. Its translation: CASSHISLGAGGELFF.

The chain employs TRBV9 and TRBJ2-7, with D perhaps matching TRBD2 (5 bases). Germline CDR1 SGDLS, CDR2 YYNGEE. This CDR3 has 15 residues. The V gene lost 2 bases and the J gene lost 3 bases, with 15 bases spanning the gap. CDR3 nucleotide sequence: TGTGCCAGCAGCGTCAGCGGCTCGCGTTACTACGAGCAGTACTTC. It specifies CASSVSGSRYYEQYF. Filled out from reference TRBV9 and TRBJ2-7, the complete variable domain reads DSGVTQTPKHLITATGQRVTLRCSPRSGDLSVYWYQQSLDQGLQFLIQYYNGEERAKGNILERFSAQQFPDLHSELNLSSLELGDSALYFCASSVSGSRYYEQYFGPGTRLTVT.

The chain recombines TRBV2 with TRBJ1-3, with TRBD1 matching over 7 bases. The CDR3 has 13 amino acids. The germline V gene encodes CDR1 SNHLY and CDR2 FYNNEI. V lost 6 bases, J lost 2 bases, and 1 base stayed unmatched. CDR3 sequence reads: CASRGQAGNTIYF. As DNA, the CDR3 is TGTGCCAGCAGAGGACAGGCTGGAAACACCATATATTTT. Drawing the rest from reference TRBV2 and TRBJ1-3, the complete variable domain is EPEVTQTPSHQVTQMGQEVILRCVPISNHLYFYWYRQILGQKVEFLVSFYNNEISEKSEIFDDQFSVERPDGSNFTLKIRSTKLEDSAMYFCASRGQAGNTIYFGEGSWLTVV.

CDR3 protein: CASSFNRAREQETQYF. CDR3 nucleotide sequence: TGCGCCAGCAGCTTTAACAGGGCCAGAGAGCAAGAGACCCAGTACTTC. The genes are TRBV5-1 and TRBJ2-5; weak D call: TRBD1 (6 bases). From germline, CDR1 is SGHRS and CDR2 YFSETQ. V lost 2 bases and J lost 2, with 16 bases in between. The CDR3 length is 16 residues.

The CDR3 protein is CASIKGQGARDEQFF. The CDR3 DNA reads as TGTGCCAGCATAAAGGGGCAGGGGGCAAGGGATGAGCAGTTCTTC. This chain joins TRBV5-6 and TRBJ2-1, with 8 bases identical to TRBD1. Per germline, CDR1 SGHDT and CDR2 YYEEEE. Trimming took 6 bases from V and 8 from J; bases not matched to a gene: 13. This CDR3 spans 15 amino acids. Variable domain in full (rest from reference TRBV5-6 and TRBJ2-1): DAGVTQSPTHLIKTRGQQVTLRCSPKSGHDTVSWYQQALGQGPQFIFQYYEEEERQRGNFPDRFSGHQFPNYSSELNVNALLLGDSALYLCASIKGQGARDEQFFGPGTRLTVL.

This sequence joins TRBV18 and TRBJ1-5, with 8 bases that match TRBD1. V trimming: 6 bases; J trimming: 6 bases; junction bases outside the gene matches: 7. The germline CDR1 and CDR2 sequences are KGHSH and LQKENI. This CDR3 contains 14 residues. The CDR3 DNA follows: TGTGCCAGCTCCTATGGGACAGGCGGTCAGCCCCAGCATTTT. This gives the protein CASSYGTGGQPQHF.

The gene calls are TRBV30 and TRBJ2-7, with a weak D call TRBD1 (5 bases). Germline V gene data show CDR1 as GTSNPN and CDR2 as SVGIG (reference sequence). CDR3 size: 14 residues. V dropped 0 bases and J dropped 5 bases, with 14 bases sitting between them. In nucleotides, the CDR3 is TGTGCCTGGAGTGTATGGTCAGGGTCCCACGAGCAGTACTTC. Amino acids: CAWSVWSGSHEQYF.

The CDR3 reads CASSGRPAQRHTDTQYF. The CDR3 bases are TGTGCCAGCAGCGGCCGTCCGGCCCAGAGACACACAGATACGCAGTATTTT. The J gene is TRBJ2-3, the V gene TRBV7-3; D is uncertain. Per germline, CDR1 SGHTA and CDR2 FQGTGA. V lost 5 bases and J lost 2, with 20 bases in between. The CDR3 is made up of 17 amino acids. The full variable domain, in which reference TRBV7-3 and TRBJ2-3 provide the parts outside the CDR3, is GAGVSQTPSNKVTEKGKYVELRCDPISGHTALYWYRQSLGQGPEFLIYFQGTGAADDSGLPNDRFFAVRPEGSVSTLKIQRTERGDSAVYLCASSGRPAQRHTDTQYFGPGTRLTVL.

This CDR3 is CASSFGTWNTEAFF. The CDR3 region has the DNA TGCGCCAGCAGCTTTGGGACATGGAACACTGAAGCTTTCTTT. The gene calls are TRBV5-1 and TRBJ1-1; a weak D match, TRBD1 (6 bases). The CDR3 is 14 residues long. Trimming removed 2 bases at V and 1 base at J, with 9 bases between. The germline CDR1 and CDR2 sequences are SGHRS and YFSETQ.

The V call is TRBV30, the J call TRBJ1-1, with D unclear. CDR3 length equals 13 residues. Deletions cut 1 base from V and 4 bases from J, with 10 bases between. Germline V CDR1 and CDR2: GTSNPN, SVGIG (reference sequence). The CDR3 is CAWSALGSTEAFF. The DNA of the CDR3 is TGTGCCTGGAGTGCCCTAGGAAGCACTGAAGCTTTCTTT.

The chain combines TRBV30 with TRBJ2-1; the D gene is possibly TRBD2 (5 bases). There are 15 residues in the CDR3. V was clipped by 0 bases and J by 3 bases, with 12 bases between them. CDR1 GTSNPN and CDR2 SVGIG come from the germline V gene (reference sequence). This CDR3 is CAWSVLASSYNEQFF. In nucleotides, the CDR3 is TGTGCCTGGAGTGTACTCGCTAGCAGCTACAATGAGCAGTTCTTC.